The entry below gives a single TCR beta chain sequence along with its context. This clonotype came up many times. No cognate antigen has been identified for it. Base qualities are not provided; no much larger clone lies one nucleotide away. This entry is derived from a study of molecular identifiers for immune sequencing clone quantification (dated by TCRdb to 2017 to 2018). As for the study more broadly: For a replicate experiment, the RNA from either approximately 20,000 or 100,000 naive CD8 T cells was divided into five aliquots, and four of those aliquots went on to sequencing. This methods study benchmarked molecular-identifier clustering-based TCR repertoire sequencing (MIDCIRS) and TCR RNA copy counting, using CD8 T cells to do so. The investigation overall reported the following: Modeling gave about three recovered TCR RNA copies per cell versus approximately 9 by digital PCR, implying around 30% capture efficiency. Naive libraries contained spiked-in Jurkat TCR RNA (more than nine copies' worth), which is not part of the donor repertoire. Highly expanded clone sizes could be underestimated because identical TCR molecules may share a barcode. In CMV-specific effector cells, clones with more than 20 RNA copies contained over 98% of molecules, whereas in naive cells such clones contained under 1% of molecules. Spiked-in Jurkat TCR RNA equal to a single cell's worth was reported to be detectable even within 1,100,000 naive CD8 T cells. When barcode sub-clustering was left out, chimeric consensus sequences inflated TCR diversity, with chimeras reaching as high as 47%.

From a lookup of the germline V gene, CDR1 and CDR2 are SGHTA and FQGNSA. From its cysteine to its phenylalanine, the CDR3 spans 14 amino acids. The kept DNA is CDR3 alone, 42 bases in frame from the first base. V is shortened by 1 base, J by 8 bases, and the region joining them spans 12 bases. The library was produced with PCR. Data came from a NextSeq 500. Bulk TCR libraries were made following a previously described method, with the TCR primers given in Table S5. The Qiagen AllPrep DNA/RNA kit was used to purify total RNA. Reads from multiple sequencing runs of the same library were pooled before analysis. As for the original processing: Reads were retained only if an exact TCR constant sequence was present, and the retained reads were trimmed to 150 nt and grouped according to their 12-nt molecular barcodes. Reads inside each barcode group were sub-clustered using a 15% Levenshtein threshold, and a quality-weighted consensus sequence was constructed for each RNA molecule. Non-functional sequences were filtered out, along with any lower-count sequence sitting one edit away from another sequence. Based on fitting two negative binomial distributions, any barcode sub-cluster with under 20% of the maximum read count was discarded. TCRdb's own reprocessing of the public reads used fastp at Q25 and MiXCR and kept productive beta chains. For every CDR3 protein sequence, its rows merge into one entry that carries the most common genes and DNA. In this record, the V and J calls reflect TCRdb's handling and not the investigators' own analysis. Counted in this sample were more than 450,000 distinct CDR3 sequences; around 23% of them appeared once. The ten largest clonotypes hold approximately 0.76% of the sample.

Libraries of naive CD8 T cells were built from anywhere between about 20,000 and 1,000,000 sorted cells, with 10%, 30% or 50% of the purified RNA used. Naive CD8 T cells were FACS-sorted as CD8+CD4-CCR7+CD45RA+ on a BD FACSAria II into RLT Plus buffer. Roughly nine TCR copies' worth of Jurkat RNA were spiked into about 20,000-1,100,000 naive CD8 T cell samples to test detection sensitivity. CD8 T cells were enriched with RosetteSep CD8+ T Cell Enrichment Cocktail and Ficoll-Paque, followed by ACK red cell lysis. Sequencing was done on a sample of naive CD8+ T cells from blood, with Jurkat cell RNA spiked in. The label giving this sample's cell subset or site can be read as: FACS-sorted CD8+CD4-CCR7+CD45RA+ naive T cells. The chain employs TRBV7-2 and TRBJ2-1, with the D gene call left open. This clonotype was obtained from a human donor in good health. Some libraries in this study had Jurkat cell RNA spiked in. The CDR3 amino acid sequence is: CASSLGELAYEQFF. The nucleotides are TGTGCCAGCAGCTTAGGAGAACTGGCATATGAGCAGTTCTTC.